This is a list of T cell receptor beta chains from one sample in a study of T cell responses to AZD1222 COVID-19 vaccine. Sequencing was performed with immunoSEQ multiplex PCR; in TCRdb, only in-frame clones are kept and a portion is missing. The sample shows about 140,000 clones, approximately 90% of them seen only once. Source: peripheral blood, taken on day 0 of AZD1222 vaccination. The source is an adult in good health. Each CDR3 is given with its conserved first and last residue. D genes are given only for firm matches. A clone size is listed for some rows: how often the clone was seen (once, few, many), or a class if it is expanded.

>TRBV7-2|-|TRBJ2-3|TRBD2
CASSPRGASGRGDTQYF
TGTGCCAGCAGCCCCCGGGGGGCGAGCGGGAGAGGTGATACGCAGTATTTT
>TRBV7-2|-|TRBJ2-3|-
CASSPNTGGRADTQYF
TGTGCCAGCAGCCCCAATACCGGGGGACGGGCAGATACGCAGTATTTT
>TRBV11-3|-|TRBJ2-7|TRBD1
CASSLVTHGTGSYEQYF
TGTGCCAGCAGCTTAGTCACTCACGGGACAGGCTCCTACGAGCAGTACTTC
>TRBV10-3|-|TRBJ1-5|-
CATSISGYSNQPQHF
TGTGCCACCTCAATCTCGGGCTATAGCAATCAGCCCCAGCATTTT
>TRBV3-1/TRBV3-2|-|TRBJ1-2|-
CASSQDWTNYGYTF
TGTGCCAGCAGCCAAGATTGGACCAACTATGGCTACACCTTC
>TRBV30|-|TRBJ2-7|-
CAWSVNAGEQYF
TGTGCCTGGAGTGTAAACGCGGGAGAGCAGTACTTC
>TRBV7-9|-|TRBJ1-2|-
CASSSEAYGYTF
TGTGCCAGCAGCTCAGAAGCCTATGGCTACACCTTC
>TRBV4-2|few|TRBJ1-1|-
CASSQDTGNTEAFF
TGTGCCAGCAGCCAAGATACGGGGAACACTGAAGCTTTCTTT
>TRBV6-2/TRBV6-3|-|TRBJ2-7|-
CASSKIPSQGYEQYF
TGTGCCAGCAGTAAAATCCCGTCGCAGGGCTACGAGCAGTACTTC
>TRBV5-1|-|TRBJ2-7|-
CASSLGPAGLSYEQYF
TGCGCCAGCAGCTTGGGGCCAGCGGGCCTCTCCTACGAGCAGTACTTC
>TRBV19|-|TRBJ2-3|-
CASSPIRGDTQYF
TGTGCCAGTAGCCCAATTAGGGGAGATACGCAGTATTTT
>TRBV9|-|TRBJ2-3|-
CASSPMGPTITDTQYF
TGTGCCAGCAGCCCCATGGGTCCCACGATCACAGATACGCAGTATTTT
>TRBV4-1|-|TRBJ1-1|-
CASSQADSLNTEAFF
TGCGCCAGCAGCCAAGCGGACAGCCTGAACACTGAAGCTTTCTTT
>TRBV6-2/TRBV6-3|-|TRBJ2-7|-
CASSYPGRGREQYF
TGTGCCAGCAGTTACCCGGGACGCGGCCGGGAGCAGTACTTC
>TRBV29-1|-|TRBJ2-7|TRBD1
CSVETGGQGSDEQYF
TGCAGCGTTGAAACCGGGGGACAGGGGAGCGACGAGCAGTACTTC
>TRBV25-1|medium-sized|TRBJ2-2|-
CASMAQGNTGELFF
TGTGCCAGCATGGCACAGGGGAACACCGGGGAGCTGTTTTTT
>TRBV10-3|-|TRBJ1-6|TRBD1
CAISRDSNSPLHF
TGTGCCATCAGTCGGGACAGTAATTCACCCCTCCACTTT
>TRBV6-4|-|TRBJ2-2|-
CASSPGSPAGELFF
TGTGCCAGCTCTCCCGGGAGTCCCGCCGGGGAGCTGTTTTTT